The 9 T cell receptor beta chains below were found in one sample sequenced in a study of blood T cell repertoires in COVID-19. Only in-frame clones appear in the TCRdb table, and some are missing; sequencing was by immunoSEQ multiplex PCR. Of roughly 100,000 clones listed, about 80% are singletons. The source material was peripheral blood. The receptors stem from a woman between 55 and 75 years old with acute or convalescent COVID-19.

The CDR3 DNA follows: TGTGCCAGCAGTTTAGGGCAGGGCGGCGGCTACACCTTC. It codes for CASSLGQGGGYTF. This sequence joins TRBV27 and TRBJ1-2, with D maybe TRBD1 (5 bases). The germline V gene has CDR1 MNHEY and CDR2 SMNVEV (reference sequence). This CDR3 contains 13 residues. Trimming pared 2 bases from V and 8 bases from J, leaving 12 bases between.

The chain carries TRBV19 and TRBJ1-5; TRBD1 matches at 9 bases. CDR1 is LNHDA, CDR2 SQIVND, per germline (reference sequence). CDR3 size: 13 residues. V lost 7 bases, J lost 7 bases, and 5 bases stayed unmatched. CDR3 residues: CASKGQGRQPQHF. CDR3 DNA: TGTGCCAGTAAGGGACAGGGTAGACAGCCCCAGCATTTT.

This clone appeared a few times. The chain has TRBV28 and TRBJ1-5, with 8 bases aligning to TRBD1. Germline loops: CDR1 MDHEN, CDR2 SYDVKM. Germline trimming cut 4 bases from V and 5 bases from J; bases unmatched to any gene: 13. This CDR3 has 17 amino acids. The CDR3 is CASSSGTGELNYQPQHF. The CDR3 bases are TGTGCCAGCAGTTCCGGGACAGGAGAACTAAACTATCAGCCCCAGCATTTT.

The V and J genes are TRBV3-1 (or the pseudogene TRBV3-2) and TRBJ1-1; D gene unclear. Germline assignment: CDR1 LGHDT and CDR2 YNNKEL (reference sequence). CDR3 size: 13 residues. The V end lost 1 base, the J end lost 5 bases, and 8 bases lay between the germline ends. The DNA for the CDR3 is TGTGCCAGCAGCCAAGTAAGGGAGACTGAAGCTTTCTTT. Translation gives CASSQVRETEAFF.

The J gene is TRBJ1-6, the V gene TRBV5-1, with TRBD1 identical over 8 bases. Germline CDR1 reads SGHRS; CDR2 reads YFSETQ. This CDR3 has 15 residues. The J segment lost 8 bases and the V segment lost 4 bases, leaving 8 bases of the junction unmatched. The CDR3 DNA reads TGCGCCAGCAGCGCCAGACAGGGGCGAGATTCACCCCTCCACTTT. Protein product: CASSARQGRDSPLHF.

V is TRBV5-6 and J is TRBJ2-5, with D uncertain. CDR1 and CDR2 (germline): SGHDT, YYEEEE. The CDR3 sequence is 15 residues long. The V end lost 3 bases, the J end lost 1 base, and 13 bases lay between the germline ends. CDR3 loop: CASSSTEIIQETQYF. CDR3 coding DNA: TGTGCCAGCAGCTCCACTGAGATAATCCAAGAGACCCAGTACTTC.

The chain links TRBV10-3 to TRBJ2-3; 14 bases are shared with TRBD2. Germline values: CDR1 ENHRY, CDR2 SYGVKD. The V segment lost 0 bases and the J segment 0 bases; nucleotides outside the gene matches: 2. There are 18 residues in the CDR3. Here the CDR3 reads CAISESGTSGGSTDTQYF. The DNA for the CDR3 is TGTGCCATCAGTGAGTCGGGGACTAGCGGGGGTAGCACAGATACGCAGTATTTT.

The V call is TRBV7-8, the J call TRBJ1-3; D gene ambiguous. The CDR3 totals 14 residues. Germline V gene data show CDR1 as SGHVS and CDR2 as FQNEAQ. The V end lost 5 bases, the J end lost 3 bases, and 11 bases lay between the germline ends. This CDR3 reads CASSRPSGGNTIYF. As DNA, the CDR3 is TGTGCCAGCAGCCGGCCCTCCGGTGGAAACACCATATATTTT.

The rearrangement links TRBV28 to TRBJ2-1; 7 bases map to TRBD1. The CDR3 sequence is 17 residues long. V trimming: 7 bases; J trimming: 9 bases; junction bases outside the gene matches: 21. Germline assignment: CDR1 MDHEN and CDR2 SYDVKM. The CDR3: CASTAPAGGENGGEQFF. The CDR3 region has the DNA TGTGCCAGCACTGCCCCGGCAGGGGGTGAAAACGGAGGTGAGCAGTTCTTC.